In its sample, the clone carrying this T cell receptor beta chain was seen a few times. This record belongs to a study of T cell repertoires in cytomegalovirus infection. A single record per CDR3 protein comes from TCRdb applying MiXCR to the reads. The table shows about 530,000 distinct CDR3 sequences, with around a quarter occurring only once. V was cut by 6 bases and J by 10 bases, with 19 bases left in between. The germline gives CDR1 MNHEY, CDR2 SVGEGT. This CDR3 comprises 14 residues. The sample comprised PBMCs. This chain connects TRBV6-2 or TRBV6-3 to TRBJ2-4; D is unclear. This TCR came from a human donor in good health (CMV status not recorded). Some clones in this sample may be carry-over from other donors' samples. For the CDR3, the DNA is TGTGCCAGCAGCGAGCCGCCGGGCCCCAGTATTCAGTACTTC. This sequence encodes CASSEPPGPSIQYF.